The clone carrying this T cell receptor beta chain was counted at least ten times. Its antigen remains unknown. The data originate from a study of spatial heterogeneity in lung cancer. Study at large: The authors sequenced available follow-up PBMC samples, taken a median of around two years after resection. In the raw reads, each unique TCR and UMI combination was present more than ten times on average. General study findings and limits: Blood carried ubiquitous expanded tumor TCRs more at resection than follow-up.

Sample time point: blood at routine non-recurrence follow-up after resection. TCRdb used MiXCR to reprocess the 5' RACE reads, holding one entry per CDR3 protein. The sample holds approximately 39,000 distinct CDR3 sequences, just over 7.5% seen once. Trimming left V 3 bases short and J 0 bases short, with 6 bases between. The germline CDR1 and CDR2 sequences are LGHDT and YNNKEL (reference sequence). The CDR3 has 15 residues. This material consisted of PBMCs, taken at follow-up. This TCR derives from a male donor with early-stage non-small cell lung cancer. The V and J genes are TRBV3-1 and TRBJ2-6, with D unclear. The CDR3 sequence: CASSHRSSGANVLTF. The CDR3 region has the DNA TGTGCCAGCAGCCATCGGAGCTCTGGGGCCAACGTCCTGACTTTC.